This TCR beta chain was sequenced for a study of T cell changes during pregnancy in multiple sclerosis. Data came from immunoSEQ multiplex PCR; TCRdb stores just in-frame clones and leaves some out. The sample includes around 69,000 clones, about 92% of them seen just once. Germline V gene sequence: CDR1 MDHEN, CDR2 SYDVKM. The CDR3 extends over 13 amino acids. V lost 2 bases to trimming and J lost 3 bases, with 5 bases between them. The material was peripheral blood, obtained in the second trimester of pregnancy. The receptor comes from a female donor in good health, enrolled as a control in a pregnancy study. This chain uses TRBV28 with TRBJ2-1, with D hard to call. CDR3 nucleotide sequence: TGTGCCAGCAGTTTACGCGGCTACAATGAGCAGTTCTTC. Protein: CASSLRGYNEQFF.